These T cell receptor beta chains were read from a single sample in a study of blood T cell repertoires in COVID-19. Method: immunoSEQ multiplex PCR; TCRdb's copy keeps in-frame clones and lacks some. The data hold a few hundred thousand clones, with approximately 86% observed a single time. The sample was peripheral blood. The origin of the receptors is a woman aged 60-75 years with COVID-19, enrolled during active disease. CDR3s include the opening cysteine and the closing phenylalanine or tryptophan. A D gene is named only where the DNA matches it firmly. Not every row has a clone size; where given, it reads once, few, many or a size class.

J: TRBJ2-3
D: NA
size: NA
V: TRBV7-3
DNA: TGTGCCAGCAGCTTACTTGTGGGAGGCCGAACCACAGATACGCAGTATTTT
CDR3: CASSLLVGGRTTDTQYF

J: TRBJ2-5
D: NA
size: NA
V: TRBV27
DNA: TGTGCCAGCAGTCGGATAGCCACAGGTGCTAAGACCCAGTACTTC
CDR3: CASSRIATGAKTQYF

J: TRBJ2-1
D: TRBD2
size: NA
V: TRBV19
DNA: TGTGCCAGTAATGGACTAGCCAATGAGCAGTTCTTC
CDR3: CASNGLANEQFF

J: TRBJ2-7
D: TRBD1
size: few
V: TRBV5-5
DNA: TGTGCCAGCAGCGCAAGACAGGGGACTTCCTACGAGCAGTACTTC
CDR3: CASSARQGTSYEQYF

J: TRBJ2-3
D: TRBD2
size: NA
V: TRBV9
DNA: TGTGCCAGCAGCACTACCGACAGGGAGACCGGGACTAGCGGGATGAGGGGCACAGATACGCAGTATTTT
CDR3: CASSTTDRETGTSGMRGTDTQYF

J: TRBJ1-5
D: NA
size: NA
V: TRBV28
DNA: TGTGCCAGCAGTAAACAGAGATATAGCAATCAGCCCCAGCATTTT
CDR3: CASSKQRYSNQPQHF

J: TRBJ1-2
D: NA
size: NA
V: TRBV4-1
DNA: TGCGCCAGCTCCCCAGCAGGGGCTAACTATGGCTACACCTTC
CDR3: CASSPAGANYGYTF

J: TRBJ2-7
D: NA
size: NA
V: TRBV28
DNA: TGTGCCAGCTCACCCGGGGGAGGCGTCTACGAGCAGTACTTC
CDR3: CASSPGGGVYEQYF

J: TRBJ2-7
D: NA
size: NA
V: TRBV3-1/TRBV3-2
DNA: TGTGCCAGCGGCCACCGCCGGCAGGGGACCTACGAGCAGTACTTC
CDR3: CASGHRRQGTYEQYF

J: TRBJ1-3
D: NA
size: once
V: TRBV30
DNA: TGTGCCTGGAGTGTAGCCCGGTCTGGAAACACCATATATTTT
CDR3: CAWSVARSGNTIYF

J: TRBJ2-1
D: TRBD2
size: NA
V: TRBV9
DNA: TGTGCCAGCAGCAACCCCGGGACTAGCGGGACTGCCAAGCAGTTCTTC
CDR3: CASSNPGTSGTAKQFF

J: TRBJ2-1
D: TRBD1
size: NA
V: TRBV11-3
DNA: TGTGCCAGCAGCCGGGCGGGGACAGGGGGTGGCAATGAGCAGTTCTTC
CDR3: CASSRAGTGGGNEQFF

J: TRBJ1-2
D: NA
size: NA
V: TRBV4-1
DNA: TGCGCCAGCAGCCAAGAGACAGGAGACTATGGCTACACCTTC
CDR3: CASSQETGDYGYTF

J: TRBJ2-7
D: TRBD1
size: NA
V: TRBV5-1
DNA: TGCGCCAGCAGCTGGGAGACAGGGGGGGTGAGCGAGCAGTACTTC
CDR3: CASSWETGGVSEQYF

J: TRBJ1-5
D: TRBD1
size: few
V: TRBV6-2/TRBV6-3
DNA: TGTGCCAGCAGTTTGACAGGGGTGACGTGGGATCAGCCCCAGCATTTT
CDR3: CASSLTGVTWDQPQHF

J: TRBJ2-7
D: TRBD2
size: few
V: TRBV12-3/TRBV12-4
DNA: TGTGCCAGCAGTTTAATGTCGGGGGGGGAGCAGTACTTC
CDR3: CASSLMSGGEQYF

J: TRBJ2-7
D: TRBD2
size: few
V: TRBV9
DNA: TGTGCCAGCAGCTCGGGGACTAGCCACGAGCAGTACTTC
CDR3: CASSSGTSHEQYF

J: TRBJ1-3
D: NA
size: NA
V: TRBV7-2
DNA: TGTGCCAGCAGCTCGGGCAGCCAGGGAAGTGGAAACACCATATATTTT
CDR3: CASSSGSQGSGNTIYF

J: TRBJ2-3
D: NA
size: NA
V: TRBV29-1
DNA: TGCAGCGTTGAAACTGGGGCAGGGCCAGATACGCAGTATTTT
CDR3: CSVETGAGPDTQYF

J: TRBJ2-3
D: NA
size: NA
V: TRBV11-3
DNA: TGTGCCAGCAGCTTAGAATCCCGGGGGAAAGATACGCAGTATTTT
CDR3: CASSLESRGKDTQYF

J: TRBJ1-1
D: TRBD1
size: NA
V: TRBV6-1
DNA: TGTGCCAGCAGTGAAGGGAACAGGGGGCGAGACACTGAAGCTTTCTTT
CDR3: CASSEGNRGRDTEAFF

J: TRBJ2-3
D: NA
size: NA
V: TRBV7-9
DNA: TGTGCCAGCAGCCTAGGGAGTTCCGGAGATACGCAGTATTTT
CDR3: CASSLGSSGDTQYF

J: TRBJ1-5
D: NA
size: NA
V: TRBV2
DNA: TGTGCCAGCAGTGAATCGCCCCAATCGACAGTGAGCAATCAGCCCCAGCATTTT
CDR3: CASSESPQSTVSNQPQHF

J: TRBJ1-2
D: NA
size: NA
V: TRBV5-6
DNA: TGTGCCAGCAGCTGGGGAGGGGCAGGGGACGGCTATGGCTACACCTTC
CDR3: CASSWGGAGDGYGYTF

J: TRBJ2-4
D: NA
size: NA
V: TRBV21-1
DNA: TGTGCCAGCAGCAAAGAATGGTTTAGAGCGGGAGGGCAAAACATTCAGTACTTC
CDR3: CASSKEWFRAGGQNIQYF

J: TRBJ2-7
D: NA
size: few
V: TRBV2
DNA: TGTGCCAGCAGTGAGCAGGGGAACGAGCAGTACTTC
CDR3: CASSEQGNEQYF

J: TRBJ2-1
D: NA
size: NA
V: TRBV18
DNA: TGTGCCAGCTCACCGGGACTCTACAATGAGCAGTTCTTC
CDR3: CASSPGLYNEQFF

J: TRBJ2-1
D: TRBD2
size: NA
V: TRBV5-1
DNA: TGCGCCAGCAGCTTGACTAGCGGGAGTAGTTACAATGAGCAGTTCTTC
CDR3: CASSLTSGSSYNEQFF

J: TRBJ2-7
D: TRBD1
size: once
V: TRBV19
DNA: TGTGCCGGTCGAGACAGGGAGCACCTCGACGAGCAGTACTTC
CDR3: CAGRDREHLDEQYF

J: TRBJ2-2
D: NA
size: NA
V: TRBV6-4
DNA: TGTGCCAGCAGTGTCGCACAGAACACCGGGGAGCTGTTTTTT
CDR3: CASSVAQNTGELFF

J: TRBJ2-3
D: NA
size: once
V: TRBV12-3/TRBV12-4
DNA: TGTGCCAGCAGTTTAACAGGCAAAAATACGCAGTATTTT
CDR3: CASSLTGKNTQYF

J: TRBJ1-3
D: NA
size: NA
V: TRBV5-1
DNA: TGCGCCAGCAGCTTGGCGGCAGGCTCTGGAAACACCATATATTTT
CDR3: CASSLAAGSGNTIYF

J: TRBJ2-5
D: TRBD1
size: NA
V: TRBV5-4
DNA: TGTGCCAGCAGGCGGACAGGGGGCTGGGAGACCCAGTACTTC
CDR3: CASRRTGGWETQYF

J: TRBJ1-5
D: NA
size: NA
V: TRBV6-2/TRBV6-3
DNA: TGTGCCAGCAGTTACGTGGGGGGGATCCAGCCCCAGCATTTT
CDR3: CASSYVGGIQPQHF

J: TRBJ2-1
D: TRBD2
size: NA
V: TRBV7-3
DNA: TGTGCCAGCAGCTTAAGGGGGACTAGCGGGAGGGGAAATGAGCAGTTCTTC
CDR3: CASSLRGTSGRGNEQFF

J: TRBJ1-2
D: TRBD1
size: NA
V: TRBV24-1
DNA: TGTGCCACCAGTGACACCGGGACAGGATTCCCTAGTGATGGCTACACCTTC
CDR3: CATSDTGTGFPSDGYTF

J: TRBJ1-5
D: NA
size: NA
V: TRBV28
DNA: TGTGCCAGCAGTACCCAGGGGTATCAGCCCCAGCATTTT
CDR3: CASSTQGYQPQHF

J: TRBJ2-1
D: TRBD2
size: NA
V: TRBV27
DNA: TGTGCCAGCAGTACCCGACTAGCGGGAGGCGGGGCCTACAATGAGCAGTTCTTC
CDR3: CASSTRLAGGGAYNEQFF

J: TRBJ2-7
D: NA
size: NA
V: TRBV4-1
DNA: TGCGCCAGCAGCCCTCGACAGGTAGAAACCTACGAGCAGTACTTC
CDR3: CASSPRQVETYEQYF

J: TRBJ1-3
D: TRBD1
size: NA
V: TRBV5-8
DNA: TGTGCCAGCAGCTTGAACGTGGGGGACAGGGGCAGAAACACCATATATTTT
CDR3: CASSLNVGDRGRNTIYF

J: TRBJ1-2
D: NA
size: NA
V: TRBV4-1
DNA: TGCGCCAGCAGCCAAGACGGTGTTGGGCTTACTTGGGGACTCCGGGGCTATGGCTACACCTTC
CDR3: CASSQDGVGLTWGLRGYGYTF

J: TRBJ2-2
D: NA
size: NA
V: TRBV6-5
DNA: TGTGCCAGCAGTTATCGGGAGACCGGGGAGCTGTTTTTT
CDR3: CASSYRETGELFF

J: TRBJ2-2
D: NA
size: NA
V: TRBV30
DNA: TGTGCCTGGAACTTCGGAGGGCCCACCGGGGAGCTGTTTTTT
CDR3: CAWNFGGPTGELFF

J: TRBJ2-3
D: NA
size: once
V: TRBV24-1
DNA: TGTGCCACCAGTGATCGCCGGCCGGAGGGAAGCACAGATACGCAGTATTTT
CDR3: CATSDRRPEGSTDTQYF

J: TRBJ2-2
D: NA
size: NA
V: TRBV9
DNA: TGTGCCAGCAGCGTAGCTCCCCAGGGAATTGGGGAGCTGTTTTTT
CDR3: CASSVAPQGIGELFF

J: TRBJ2-7
D: NA
size: NA
V: TRBV5-8
DNA: TGTGCCAGCAGCTTGGTTGGCGGGTCCTCGGAGCAGTACTTC
CDR3: CASSLVGGSSEQYF